This entry concerns a single T cell receptor beta chain. Its binding antigen is unknown. Per-base quality was not reported, and no clone a single base away is much larger than it. This entry belongs to a study of blood T cell repertoires in COVID-19 (dated by TCRdb to about 2020). About the investigation overall: Samples from collaborators originated in the United States, Italy and Spain and spanned both the acute and convalescent phases of COVID-19. The prospective study material was composed of cDNA or gDNA derived from T cells, B-cell-depleted T cells, or PBMCs. Nearly every sample came with metadata listing a de-identified subject ID, COVID-19 status, age in years and sex. The repertoires were released in a freely available public database intended as a resource for research on the immune response to SARS-CoV-2. The samples were drawn from two sources: the first 160 participants of the ongoing ImmuneRACE study, and fewer than 1,500 subjects contributed by 6 global collaborators. Subjects who had been exposed to COVID-19, were actively infected with it, or had recovered from it provided the deeply sampled blood TCRbeta repertoires that made up the dataset. HLA class I and class II types, where available, came from metadata supplied by the sample provider rather than from assay-based typing.

The full study reports these points: The amount of clinical and demographic metadata varied by source and participant and was provided uncurated.

The collaborating institutions used their own protocols to collect whole blood in K2EDTA tubes. For TCRbeta analysis, collaborator samples were shipped as frozen whole blood, as isolated PBMCs, or as DNA extracted from either sample type. TCRbeta CDR3 regions were amplified from genomic DNA using the immunoSEQ Assay, a bias-controlled multiplex PCR. Processing in the source paper ran as follows. The number of nucleated cells in each sample was estimated by amplification of reference gene primers within the assay. To quantify the absolute abundance of each unique TCRbeta CDR3 rearrangement, sequence reads were collapsed and filtered. Productive Simpson clonality was computed per sample as the square root of Simpson's diversity index over productive rearrangements. The table was pulled from immuneACCESS by TCRdb, which kept in-frame rearrangements only. Such tables lose some clones; where checked, under half of the loss comes from unresolved V genes, and the rest has no known cause. That table supplies the V and J calls and clone size; D and trimming were determined from the DNA. The sample includes under 70,000 clones, with about nine tenths observed a single time. The ten top clones hold approximately 10% of the sample.

The source material was peripheral blood. The source of this sequence is a woman under 30 with acute or convalescent COVID-19.

The nucleotide sequence is TGTGCCAGCAGCTTCGGGTTAGGCACAGATACGCAGTATTTT. The translation is CASSFGLGTDTQYF. The rearrangement joined TRBV11-2 to TRBJ2-3, with the D gene call left open. CDR1 SGHAT and CDR2 FQNNGV were looked up in the germline V gene. Trimming costs V 3 bases and J 1 base, and their ends lie 8 bases apart. The CDR3 spans 14 residues, from the cysteine through the phenylalanine. Solely the CDR3 DNA is kept, with 42 bases framed from the first base.